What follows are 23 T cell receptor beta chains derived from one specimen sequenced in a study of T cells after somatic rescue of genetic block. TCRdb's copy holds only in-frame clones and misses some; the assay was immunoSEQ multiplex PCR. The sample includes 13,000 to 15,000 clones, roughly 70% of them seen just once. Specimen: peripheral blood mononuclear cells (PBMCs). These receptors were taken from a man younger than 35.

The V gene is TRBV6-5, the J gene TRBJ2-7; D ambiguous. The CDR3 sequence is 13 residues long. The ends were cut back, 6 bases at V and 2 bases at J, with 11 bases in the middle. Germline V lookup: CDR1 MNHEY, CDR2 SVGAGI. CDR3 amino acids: CASSSGGTYEQYF. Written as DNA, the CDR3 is TGTGCCAGCAGCTCCGGTGGAACCTACGAGCAGTACTTC.

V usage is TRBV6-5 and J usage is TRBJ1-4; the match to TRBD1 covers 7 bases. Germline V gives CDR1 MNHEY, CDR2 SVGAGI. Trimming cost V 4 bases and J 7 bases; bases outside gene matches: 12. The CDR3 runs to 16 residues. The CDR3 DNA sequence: TGTGCCAGCAGTTTAGACAGGGTCTTATTCAGTGAAAAACTGTTTTTT. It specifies CASSLDRVLFSEKLFF.

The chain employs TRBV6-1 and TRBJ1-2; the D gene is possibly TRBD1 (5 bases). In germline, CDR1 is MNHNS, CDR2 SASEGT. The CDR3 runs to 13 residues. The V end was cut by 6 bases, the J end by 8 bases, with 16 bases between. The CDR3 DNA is TGTGCCAGCAGGATCGGGACCCTTCGCGGCTACACCTTC. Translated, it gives CASRIGTLRGYTF.

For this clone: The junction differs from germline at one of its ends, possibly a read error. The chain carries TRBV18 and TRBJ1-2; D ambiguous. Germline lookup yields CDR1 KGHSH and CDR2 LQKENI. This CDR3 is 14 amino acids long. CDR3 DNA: TGTGCCAGCTCACCACAGAGCCCCAACTATGACTACACCTTC. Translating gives CASSPQSPNYDYTF.

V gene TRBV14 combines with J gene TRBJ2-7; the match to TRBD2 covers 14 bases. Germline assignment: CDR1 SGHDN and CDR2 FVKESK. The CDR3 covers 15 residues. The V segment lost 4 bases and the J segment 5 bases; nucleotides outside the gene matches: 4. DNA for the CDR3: TGTGCCAGCAGCCGAGGGACTAGCGGGAGCCACGAGCAGTACTTC. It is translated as CASSRGTSGSHEQYF. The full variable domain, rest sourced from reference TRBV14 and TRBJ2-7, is EAGVTQFPSHSVIEKGQTVTLRCDPISGHDNLYWYRRVMGKEIKFLLHFVKESKQDESGMPNNRFLAERTGGTYSTLKVQPAELEDSGVYFCASSRGTSGSHEQYFGPGTRLTVT.

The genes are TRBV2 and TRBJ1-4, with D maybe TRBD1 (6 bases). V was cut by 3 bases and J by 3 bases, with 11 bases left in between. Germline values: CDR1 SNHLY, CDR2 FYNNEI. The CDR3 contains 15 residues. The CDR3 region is CASSEEGGANEKLFF. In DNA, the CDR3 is TGTGCCAGCAGTGAGGAAGGGGGGGCTAATGAAAAACTGTTTTTT.

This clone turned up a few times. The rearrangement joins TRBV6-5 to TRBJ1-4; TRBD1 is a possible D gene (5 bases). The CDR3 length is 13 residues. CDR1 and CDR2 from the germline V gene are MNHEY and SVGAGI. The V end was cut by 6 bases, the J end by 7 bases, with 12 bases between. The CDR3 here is CASRPRDFEKLFF. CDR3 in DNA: TGTGCCAGCAGACCTCGGGACTTTGAAAAACTGTTTTTT.

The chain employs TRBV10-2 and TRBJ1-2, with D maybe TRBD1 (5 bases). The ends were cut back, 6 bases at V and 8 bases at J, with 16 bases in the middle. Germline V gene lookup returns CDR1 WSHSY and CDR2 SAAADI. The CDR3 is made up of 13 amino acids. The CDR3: CASRLAAQGGYTF. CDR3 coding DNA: TGCGCCAGCAGGCTTGCGGCCCAGGGAGGCTACACCTTC.

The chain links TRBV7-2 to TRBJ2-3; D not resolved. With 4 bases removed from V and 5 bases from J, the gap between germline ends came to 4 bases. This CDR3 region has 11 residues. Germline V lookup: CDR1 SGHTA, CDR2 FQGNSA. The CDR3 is CASSSEDTQYF. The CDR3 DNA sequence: TGTGCCAGCAGCTCAGAAGATACGCAGTATTTT.

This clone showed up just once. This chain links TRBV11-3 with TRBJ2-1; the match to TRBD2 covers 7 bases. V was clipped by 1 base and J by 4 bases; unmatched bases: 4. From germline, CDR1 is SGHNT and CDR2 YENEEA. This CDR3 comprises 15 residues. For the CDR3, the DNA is TGTGCCAGCAGCTTAGGGCGGGAGCGGTACAATGAGCAGTTCTTC. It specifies CASSLGRERYNEQFF.

This CDR3 reads CASSLRGPGELFF. DNA of the CDR3: TGTGCCAGCAGCCTACGGGGGCCCGGGGAGCTGTTTTTT. V and J are TRBV9 and TRBJ2-2; D assignment may be TRBD1 or TRBD2 (6 bases each). Trimming removed 4 bases at V and 6 bases at J, with 10 bases between. Germline V gene data show CDR1 as SGDLS and CDR2 as YYNGEE. The CDR3 contains 13 residues.

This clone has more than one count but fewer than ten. CDR3 sequence (DNA): TGTGCCAGCAGTGACTGGAGGTTCCTAGCGAACTATGGCTACACCTTC. It yields the protein CASSDWRFLANYGYTF. V usage is TRBV6-1 and J usage is TRBJ1-2, with no clear D. This CDR3 comprises 16 residues. Germline CDR1 is MNHNS and CDR2 is SASEGT. V was pared by 3 bases and J by 2 bases, with 16 bases between.

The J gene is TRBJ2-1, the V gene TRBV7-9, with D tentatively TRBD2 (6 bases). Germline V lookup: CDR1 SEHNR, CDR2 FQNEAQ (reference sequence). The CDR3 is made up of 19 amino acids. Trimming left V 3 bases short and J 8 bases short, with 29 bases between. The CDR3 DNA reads TGTGCCAGCAGCTTTTCCCAGGCCGGGGGACCCCTGAGTGGGCATGAGCAGTTCTTC. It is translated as CASSFSQAGGPLSGHEQFF. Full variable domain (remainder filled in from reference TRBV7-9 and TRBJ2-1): DTGVSQNPRHKITKRGQNVTFRCDPISEHNRLYWYRQTLGQGPEFLTYFQNEAQLEKSRLLSDRFSAERPKGSFSTLEIQRTEQGDSAMYLCASSFSQAGGPLSGHEQFFGPGTRLTVL.

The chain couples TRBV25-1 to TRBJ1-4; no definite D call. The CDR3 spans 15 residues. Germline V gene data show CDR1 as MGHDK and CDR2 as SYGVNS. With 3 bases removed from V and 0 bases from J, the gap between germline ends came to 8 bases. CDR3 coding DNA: TGTGCCAGCAGTGACATGACGGCAACTAATGAAAAACTGTTTTTT. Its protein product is CASSDMTATNEKLFF.

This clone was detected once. The CDR3 loop reads CASSVTYSGSNNEQFF. The DNA of the CDR3 is TGTGCCAGCAGTGTCACCTATAGCGGGTCAAACAATGAGCAGTTCTTC. The chain joins TRBV25-1 to TRBJ2-1, with 7 bases aligning to TRBD2. The CDR3 consists of 16 residues. Germline CDR1 and CDR2: MGHDK and SYGVNS. V lost 4 bases, J lost 5 bases, and 11 bases stayed unmatched.

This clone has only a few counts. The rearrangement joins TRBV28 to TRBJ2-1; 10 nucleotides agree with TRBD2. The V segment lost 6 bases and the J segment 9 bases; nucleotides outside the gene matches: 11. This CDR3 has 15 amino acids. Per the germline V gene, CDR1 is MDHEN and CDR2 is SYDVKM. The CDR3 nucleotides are TGTGCCAGCAGCCCAAAAGCGGGAGGGCCGTTTGAGCAGTTCTTC. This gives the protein CASSPKAGGPFEQFF.

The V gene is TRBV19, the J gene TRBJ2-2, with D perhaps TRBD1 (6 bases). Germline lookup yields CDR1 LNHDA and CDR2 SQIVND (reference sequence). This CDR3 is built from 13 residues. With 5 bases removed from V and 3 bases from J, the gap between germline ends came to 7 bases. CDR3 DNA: TGTGCCAGTAGTGGACAGTACACCGGGGAGCTGTTTTTT. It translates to CASSGQYTGELFF.

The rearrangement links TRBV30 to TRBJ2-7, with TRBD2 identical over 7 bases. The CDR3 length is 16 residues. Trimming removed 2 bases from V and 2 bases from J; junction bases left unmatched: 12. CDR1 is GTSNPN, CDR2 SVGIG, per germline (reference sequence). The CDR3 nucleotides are TGTGCCTGGAGTACCCTTTATATCAGCGGGGCCTACGAGCAGTACTTC. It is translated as CAWSTLYISGAYEQYF.

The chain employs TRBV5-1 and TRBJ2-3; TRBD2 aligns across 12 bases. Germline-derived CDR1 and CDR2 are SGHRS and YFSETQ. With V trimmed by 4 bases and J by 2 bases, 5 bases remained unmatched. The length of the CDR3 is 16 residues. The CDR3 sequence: CASSLRTSGITDTQYF. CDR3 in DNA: TGCGCCAGCAGCCTCCGGACTAGCGGGATCACAGATACGCAGTATTTT.

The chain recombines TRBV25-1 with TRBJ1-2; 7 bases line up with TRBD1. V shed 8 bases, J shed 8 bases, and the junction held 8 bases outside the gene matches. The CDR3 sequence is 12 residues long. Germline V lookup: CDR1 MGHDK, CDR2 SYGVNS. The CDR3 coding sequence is TGTGCCAGCGGGAAGGGGACAGACGGCTACACCTTC. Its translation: CASGKGTDGYTF.

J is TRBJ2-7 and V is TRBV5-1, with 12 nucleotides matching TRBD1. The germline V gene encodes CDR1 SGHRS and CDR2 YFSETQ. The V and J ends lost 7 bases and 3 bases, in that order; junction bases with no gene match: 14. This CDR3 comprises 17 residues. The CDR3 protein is CASSLSIRDRGLYEQYF. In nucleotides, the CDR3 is TGCGCCAGCTCCCTCTCTATCCGGGACAGGGGGCTCTACGAGCAGTACTTC.

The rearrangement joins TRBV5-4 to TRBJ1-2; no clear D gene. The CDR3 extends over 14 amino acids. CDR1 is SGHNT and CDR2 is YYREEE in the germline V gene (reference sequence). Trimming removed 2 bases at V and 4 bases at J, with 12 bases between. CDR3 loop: CASSFKTFSYGYTF. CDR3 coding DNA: TGTGCCAGCAGCTTTAAGACATTTTCCTATGGCTACACCTTC.

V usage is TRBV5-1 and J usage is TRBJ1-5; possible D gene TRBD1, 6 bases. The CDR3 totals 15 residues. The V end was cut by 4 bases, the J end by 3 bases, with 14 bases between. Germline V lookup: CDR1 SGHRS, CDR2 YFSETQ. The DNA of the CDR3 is TGCGCCAGCAGCCGGACGGACAGCTCCAATCAGCCCCAGCATTTT. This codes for CASSRTDSSNQPQHF.